This TCR beta chain was recorded in a study of T-cell reconstitution after alpha-beta-depleted transplantation in children. This CDR3 has 18 amino acids. The junction had 12 bases not matched to a gene; V was cut back by 0 bases and J by 7 bases. Germline values: CDR1 SGHVS, CDR2 FQNEAQ. Using unique molecular identifiers, the investigators prepared the TCRbeta library. TCRdb re-called the PCR reads through MiXCR, storing one row per CDR3 protein. The sample records 500,000 to 650,000 distinct CDR3 sequences, approximately 13% being singletons. Regarding the study as a whole: Reportedly, only several hundred clones from non-depleted graft cells drove alpha-beta T-cell counts at about two months. It was surviving recipient T cells and thymic progenitors that gave some patients high TCRbeta diversity at day 60.

For this clonotype: Its antigen remains unknown.

The receptor was derived from a male patient younger than 18 who had a stem cell transplant for acute myeloid leukemia, so the T cells may come from the graft donor. Sequenced here: PBMCs, mostly from graft donor cells, sampled 360 days after TCRalphabeta/CD19-depleted stem cell transplant. The V gene is TRBV7-8, the J gene TRBJ2-4, with 10 bases aligning to TRBD2. DNA for the CDR3: TGTGCCAGCAGCTTAGCGGAAGTCTTTAGCGGGAGGTTCAACATTCAGTACTTC. Protein sequence: CASSLAEVFSGRFNIQYF. Combining the CDR3 with reference TRBV7-8 and TRBJ2-4 gives the whole variable domain GAGVSQSPRYKVAKRGQDVALRCDPISGHVSLFWYQQALGQGPEFLTYFQNEAQLDKSGLPSDRFFAERPEGSVSTLKIQRTQQEDSAVYLCASSLAEVFSGRFNIQYFGAGTRLSVL.